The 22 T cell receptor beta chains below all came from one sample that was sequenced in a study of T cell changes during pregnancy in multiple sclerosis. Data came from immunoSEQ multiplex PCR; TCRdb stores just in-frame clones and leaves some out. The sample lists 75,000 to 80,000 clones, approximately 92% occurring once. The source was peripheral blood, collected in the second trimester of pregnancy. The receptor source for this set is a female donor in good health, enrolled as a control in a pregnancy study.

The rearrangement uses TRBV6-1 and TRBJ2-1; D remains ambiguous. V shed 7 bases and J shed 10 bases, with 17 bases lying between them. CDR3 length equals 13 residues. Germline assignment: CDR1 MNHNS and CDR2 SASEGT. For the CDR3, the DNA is TGTGCCAGCAAGGTGGCCTTACAACTAGAGCAGTTCTTC. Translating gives CASKVALQLEQFF.

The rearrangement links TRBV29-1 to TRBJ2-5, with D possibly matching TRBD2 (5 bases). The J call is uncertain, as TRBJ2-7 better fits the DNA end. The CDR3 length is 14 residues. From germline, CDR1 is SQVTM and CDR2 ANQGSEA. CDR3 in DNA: TGCAGCGTTGAAGTACCCTCCCGGGACTACGAGCAGTACTTC. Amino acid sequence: CSVEVPSRDYEQYF.

Written as DNA, the CDR3 is TGTGCCAGCAGCGCAGATAGCGAGGATACGCAGTATTTT. Its translation is CASSADSEDTQYF. This sequence joins TRBV9 and TRBJ2-3, with D possibly being TRBD2 (5 bases). Germline lookup yields CDR1 SGDLS and CDR2 YYNGEE. The CDR3 runs 13 residues. Deletions cut 3 bases from V and 6 bases from J, with 11 bases between.

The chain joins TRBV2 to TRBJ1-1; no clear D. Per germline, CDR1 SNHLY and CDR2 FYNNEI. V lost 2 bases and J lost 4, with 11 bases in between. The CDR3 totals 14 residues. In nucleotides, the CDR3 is TGTGCCAGCAGTGAACGGACTTTAGGCACTGAAGCTTTCTTT. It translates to CASSERTLGTEAFF. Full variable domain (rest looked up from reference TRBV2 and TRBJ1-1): EPEVTQTPSHQVTQMGQEVILRCVPISNHLYFYWYRQILGQKVEFLVSFYNNEISEKSEIFDDQFSVERPDGSNFTLKIRSTKLEDSAMYFCASSERTLGTEAFFGQGTRLTVV.

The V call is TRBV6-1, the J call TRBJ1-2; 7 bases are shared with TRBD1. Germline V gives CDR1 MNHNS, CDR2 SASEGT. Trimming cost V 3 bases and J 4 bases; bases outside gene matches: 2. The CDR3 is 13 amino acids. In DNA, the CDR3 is TGTGCCAGCAGTGAGGGACAGCTCTATGGCTACACCTTC. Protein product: CASSEGQLYGYTF.

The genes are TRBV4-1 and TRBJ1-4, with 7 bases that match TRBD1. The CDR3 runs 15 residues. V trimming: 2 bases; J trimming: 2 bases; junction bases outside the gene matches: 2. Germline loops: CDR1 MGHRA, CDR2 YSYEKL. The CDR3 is CASSQSRGTNEKLFF. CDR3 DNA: TGCGCCAGCAGCCAATCCAGGGGGACTAATGAAAAACTGTTTTTT.

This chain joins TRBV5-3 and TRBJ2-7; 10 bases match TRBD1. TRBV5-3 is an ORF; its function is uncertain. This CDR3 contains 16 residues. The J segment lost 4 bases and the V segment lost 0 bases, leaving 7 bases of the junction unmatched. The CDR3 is CARSLGRDRGPYEQYF. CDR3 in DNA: TGTGCCAGAAGCTTGGGCCGGGACAGGGGCCCTTACGAGCAGTACTTC.

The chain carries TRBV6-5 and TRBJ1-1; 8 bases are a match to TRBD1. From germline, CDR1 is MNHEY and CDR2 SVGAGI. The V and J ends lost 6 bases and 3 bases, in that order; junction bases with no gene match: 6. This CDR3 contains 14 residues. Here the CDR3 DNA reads TGTGCCAGCAGAGGACAGGGTGAGGACACTGAAGCTTTCTTT. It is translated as CASRGQGEDTEAFF.

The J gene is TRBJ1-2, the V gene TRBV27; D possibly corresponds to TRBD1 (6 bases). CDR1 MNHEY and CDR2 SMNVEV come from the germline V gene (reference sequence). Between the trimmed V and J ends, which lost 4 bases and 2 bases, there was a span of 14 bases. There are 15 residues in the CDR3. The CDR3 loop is CASSSLGQWNYGYTF. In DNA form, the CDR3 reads TGTGCCAGCAGTTCCCTTGGACAGTGGAACTATGGCTACACCTTC.

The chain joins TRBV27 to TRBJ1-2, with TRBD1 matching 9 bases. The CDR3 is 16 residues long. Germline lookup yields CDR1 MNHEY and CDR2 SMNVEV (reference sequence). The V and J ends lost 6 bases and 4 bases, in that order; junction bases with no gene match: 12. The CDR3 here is CASSPGQGNSFYGYTF. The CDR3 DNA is TGTGCCAGCAGCCCGGGACAGGGAAACTCCTTCTATGGCTACACCTTC.

The DNA for the CDR3 is TGTGCCAGCAGCAATCAACAGGGCGCCGAGACCCAGTACTTC. Encoded protein: CASSNQQGAETQYF. This sequence joins TRBV5-4 and TRBJ2-5; tentatively, D is TRBD1 (6 bases). In germline, CDR1 is SGHNT, CDR2 YYREEE (reference sequence). V was shortened by 4 bases and J by 5 bases, with 15 bases between the two germline ends. There are 14 residues in the CDR3.

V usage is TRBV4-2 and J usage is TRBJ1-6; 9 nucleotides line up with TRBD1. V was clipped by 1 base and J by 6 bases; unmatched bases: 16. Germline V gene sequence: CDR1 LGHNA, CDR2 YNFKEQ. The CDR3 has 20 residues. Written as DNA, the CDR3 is TGTGCCAGCAGCCAAGTAACAGGGGGCTCCCCCCGGAAATTTAATTCACCCCTCCACTTT. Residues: CASSQVTGGSPRKFNSPLHF.

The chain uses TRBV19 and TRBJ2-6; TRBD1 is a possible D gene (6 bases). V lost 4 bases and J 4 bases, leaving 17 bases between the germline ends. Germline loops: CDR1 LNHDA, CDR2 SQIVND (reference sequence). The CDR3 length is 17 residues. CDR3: CASSSIGGMGGANVLTF. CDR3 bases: TGTGCCAGTAGTAGTATAGGGGGAATGGGGGGGGCCAACGTCCTGACTTTC.

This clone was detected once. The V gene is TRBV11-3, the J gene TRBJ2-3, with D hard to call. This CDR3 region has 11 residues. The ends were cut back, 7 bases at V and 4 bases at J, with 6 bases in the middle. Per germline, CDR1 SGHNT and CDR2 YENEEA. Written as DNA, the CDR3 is TGTGCCAGCACTGTAGCAGATACGCAGTATTTT. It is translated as CASTVADTQYF.

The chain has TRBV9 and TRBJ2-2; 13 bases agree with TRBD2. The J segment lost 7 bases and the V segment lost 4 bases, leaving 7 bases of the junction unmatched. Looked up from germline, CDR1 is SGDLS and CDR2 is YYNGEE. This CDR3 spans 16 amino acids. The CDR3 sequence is CASSYTSGGAGGELFF. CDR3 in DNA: TGTGCCAGCAGCTATACTAGCGGGGGGGCAGGCGGGGAGCTGTTTTTT.

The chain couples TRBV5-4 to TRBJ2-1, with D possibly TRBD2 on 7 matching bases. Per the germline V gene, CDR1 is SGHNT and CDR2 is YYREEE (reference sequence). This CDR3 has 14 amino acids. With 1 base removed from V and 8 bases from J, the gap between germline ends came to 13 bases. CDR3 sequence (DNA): TGTGCCAGCAGCTTGCGGGGGGCGCTCTATGAGCAGTTCTTC. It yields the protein CASSLRGALYEQFF.

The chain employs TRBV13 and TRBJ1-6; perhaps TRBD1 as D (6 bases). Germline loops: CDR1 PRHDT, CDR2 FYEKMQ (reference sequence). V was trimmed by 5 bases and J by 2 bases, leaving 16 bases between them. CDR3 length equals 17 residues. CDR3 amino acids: CASSPDGGRPYNSPLHF. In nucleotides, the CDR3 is TGTGCCAGCAGCCCGGACGGGGGGCGGCCCTATAATTCACCCCTCCACTTT.

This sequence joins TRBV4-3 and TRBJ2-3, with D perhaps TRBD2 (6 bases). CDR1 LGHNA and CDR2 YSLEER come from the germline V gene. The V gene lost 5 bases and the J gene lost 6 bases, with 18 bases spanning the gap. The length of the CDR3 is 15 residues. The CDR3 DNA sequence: TGCGCCAGCAGCGAGACTCGCGGGACGGGGGATACGCAGTATTTT. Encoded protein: CASSETRGTGDTQYF.

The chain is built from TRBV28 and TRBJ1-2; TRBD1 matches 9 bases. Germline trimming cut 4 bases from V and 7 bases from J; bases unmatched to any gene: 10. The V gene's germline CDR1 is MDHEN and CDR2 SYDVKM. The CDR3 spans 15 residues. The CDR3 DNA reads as TGTGCCAGCAGTTCCTTAACAGGGGGCTTAGGTGGCTACACCTTC. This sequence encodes CASSSLTGGLGGYTF.

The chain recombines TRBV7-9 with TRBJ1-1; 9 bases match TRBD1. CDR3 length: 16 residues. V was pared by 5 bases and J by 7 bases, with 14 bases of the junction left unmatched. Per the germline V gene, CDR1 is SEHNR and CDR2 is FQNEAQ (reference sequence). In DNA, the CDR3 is TGTGCCAGCAGCCCACCGCGGAACAGGGGGCAGGATGAAGCTTTCTTT. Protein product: CASSPPRNRGQDEAFF.

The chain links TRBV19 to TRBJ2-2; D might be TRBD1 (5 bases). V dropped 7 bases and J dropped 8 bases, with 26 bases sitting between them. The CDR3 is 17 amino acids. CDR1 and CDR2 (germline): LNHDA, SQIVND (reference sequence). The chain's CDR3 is CASTRASTVGLSGELFF. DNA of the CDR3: TGTGCCAGTACCAGGGCAAGTACGGTAGGCCTGAGTGGGGAGCTGTTTTTT.

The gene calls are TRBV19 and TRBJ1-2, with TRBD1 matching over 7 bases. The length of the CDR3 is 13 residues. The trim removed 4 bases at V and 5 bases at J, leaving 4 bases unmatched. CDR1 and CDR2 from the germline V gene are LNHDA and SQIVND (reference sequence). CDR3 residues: CASSRQGGYGYTF. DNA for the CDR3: TGTGCCAGTAGTAGACAGGGTGGATATGGCTACACCTTC.